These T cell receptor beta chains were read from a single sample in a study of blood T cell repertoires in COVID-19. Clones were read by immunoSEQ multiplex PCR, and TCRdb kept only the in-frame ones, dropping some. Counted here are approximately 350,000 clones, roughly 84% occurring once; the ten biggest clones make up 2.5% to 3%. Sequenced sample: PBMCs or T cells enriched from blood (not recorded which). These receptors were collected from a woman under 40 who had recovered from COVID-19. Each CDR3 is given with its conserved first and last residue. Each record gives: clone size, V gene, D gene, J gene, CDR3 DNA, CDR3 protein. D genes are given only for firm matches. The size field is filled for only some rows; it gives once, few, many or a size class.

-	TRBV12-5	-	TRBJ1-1	TGTGCTAGTGGTTTGGTATTAGGCAGGGGGAACACTGAAGCTTTCTTT	CASGLVLGRGNTEAFF
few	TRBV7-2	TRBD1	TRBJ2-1	TGTGCCAGCACCCACGACAGGGTCAATGAGCAGTTCTTC	CASTHDRVNEQFF
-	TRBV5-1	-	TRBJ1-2	TGCGCCAGCAGCTTGGTGGGGCACGGCTACACCTTC	CASSLVGHGYTF
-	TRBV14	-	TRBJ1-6	TGTGCCAGCAGCCAGGTCCAGGGGCGTCGCTCACCCCTCCACTTT	CASSQVQGRRSPLHF
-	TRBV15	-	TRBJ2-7	TGTGCCACCAGCAGAGAGGGACACAACTCCTACGAGCAGTACTTC	CATSREGHNSYEQYF
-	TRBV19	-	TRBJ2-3	TGTGCCAGTGGGAGAAGAGGGAGTAAACCTTTAAAGCTCACAGATACGCAGTATTTT	CASGRRGSKPLKLTDTQYF
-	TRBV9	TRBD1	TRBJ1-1	TGTGCCAGCAGCGTCGGGACAGGGGAGTACCCGAACACTGAAGCTTTCTTT	CASSVGTGEYPNTEAFF
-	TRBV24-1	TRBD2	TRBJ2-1	TGTGCCACCAGTGATTTAACTAGCGGGGCTCTTGAGCAGTTCTTC	CATSDLTSGALEQFF
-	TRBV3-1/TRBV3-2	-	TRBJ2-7	TGTGCCAGCATACGACAGAGCTCCTACGAGCAGTACTTC	CASIRQSSYEQYF
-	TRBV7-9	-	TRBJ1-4	TGTGCCAGCAGCCCTAGTTGGGAGGAAAAACTGTTTTTT	CASSPSWEEKLFF
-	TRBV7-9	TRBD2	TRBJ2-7	TGTGCCAGCAGCTTAGCGGGACTAGCGGGAGAAGAGCAGTACTTC	CASSLAGLAGEEQYF
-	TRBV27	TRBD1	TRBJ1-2	TGTGCCAGCAGTCCAGGGACAGGGTCGTACTATGGCTACACCTTC	CASSPGTGSYYGYTF
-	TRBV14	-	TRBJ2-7	TGTGCCAGCAGCCAAGTTATTCGGGGCGAGCAGTACTTC	CASSQVIRGEQYF
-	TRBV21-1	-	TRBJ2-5	TGTGCCAGCAGCAAAGTCAGGGGACAGTGTGGGGAGACCCAGTACTTC	CASSKVRGQCGETQYF
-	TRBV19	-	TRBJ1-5	TGTGCCAGTAGTATCGGATGGTGGGGCGGCCAGCCCCAGCATTTT	CASSIGWWGGQPQHF
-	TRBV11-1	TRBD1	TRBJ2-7	TGTGCCAGCAGCCTCGGGACAGCCGAGCAGTACTTC	CASSLGTAEQYF
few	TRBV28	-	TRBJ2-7	TGTGCCAGCTATACCAGGAACGAGCAGTACTTC	CASYTRNEQYF
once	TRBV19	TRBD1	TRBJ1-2	TGTGCCAGTAGTATTTCGCCCTTTGGGACAGTCTATGGCTACACCTTC	CASSISPFGTVYGYTF
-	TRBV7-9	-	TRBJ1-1	TGTGCCAGCAGCTTACAGGGGTTGTCTTCTGAAGCTTTCTTT	CASSLQGLSSEAFF
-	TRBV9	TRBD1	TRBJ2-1	TGTGCCAGCAGCGTAGTCAAGACAGGGGACCCTCGGGGGAATGAGCAGTTCTTC	CASSVVKTGDPRGNEQFF
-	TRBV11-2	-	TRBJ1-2	TGTGCCAGCAGCCCGGACAGCACCTATGGCTACACCTTC	CASSPDSTYGYTF
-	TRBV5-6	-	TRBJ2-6	TGTGCCAGCAGCTTGGCCGGGAGTGGGGCCAACGTCCTGACTTTC	CASSLAGSGANVLTF
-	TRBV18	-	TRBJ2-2	TGTGCCAGCTCACCGGGAGAAGGTACCGGGGAGCTGTTTTTT	CASSPGEGTGELFF
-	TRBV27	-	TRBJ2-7	TGTGCCAGCAGTTTAGGGGGGAGCTCCTACGAGCAGTACTTC	CASSLGGSSYEQYF
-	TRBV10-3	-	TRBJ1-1	TGTGCCATCAGGACGTCGGAGGAGAACACTGAAGCTTTCTTT	CAIRTSEENTEAFF
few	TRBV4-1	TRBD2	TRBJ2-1	TGCGCCAGCAGCCAGAGGGTGACGGGGGGATCCTACAATGAGCAGTTCTTC	CASSQRVTGGSYNEQFF
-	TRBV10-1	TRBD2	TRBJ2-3	TGCGCCAGTACCACGGGACTAGCGGCAGATACGCAGTATTTT	CASTTGLAADTQYF
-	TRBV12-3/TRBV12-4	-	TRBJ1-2	TGTGCCAGCCTCGGGGGGGATGCCTATGGCTACACCTTC	CASLGGDAYGYTF
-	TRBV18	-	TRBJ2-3	TGTGCCAGCTCACCGCCAGCAGGGTTGGACGCAGATACGCAGTATTTT	CASSPPAGLDADTQYF
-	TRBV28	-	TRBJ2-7	TGTGCCAGCAGTTTGGCAGCCAGGGTCTACGAGCAGTACTTC	CASSLAARVYEQYF
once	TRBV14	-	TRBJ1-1	TGTGCCAGCAGCCAAGCAGGCAGGTTGACTGAAGCTTTCTTT	CASSQAGRLTEAFF
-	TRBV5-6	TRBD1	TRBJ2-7	TGTGCCAGCAGCGTCTCGGACAGGGACTACGAGCAGTACTTC	CASSVSDRDYEQYF
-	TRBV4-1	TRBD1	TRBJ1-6	TGCGCCAGCAGCCAAGGGGGACAGGGAGGTAATTCACCCCTCCACTTT	CASSQGGQGGNSPLHF
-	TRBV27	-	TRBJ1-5	TGTGCCAGCAGTTTAAGGCCGGCAGGAGGTGGCAATCAGCCCCAGCATTTT	CASSLRPAGGGNQPQHF
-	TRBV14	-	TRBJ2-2	TGTGCCAGCAGCCCAATATGGCTTACGAACACCGGGGAGCTGTTTTTT	CASSPIWLTNTGELFF
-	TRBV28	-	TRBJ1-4	TGTGCCAGCAGTTTAGCCAGGGAAAAACTGTTTTTT	CASSLAREKLFF
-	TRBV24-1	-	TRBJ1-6	TGTGCCACCCTTCTCTACGCCCCTAATTCACCCCTCCACTTT	CATLLYAPNSPLHF